This section outlines one TCR beta chain sequence together with its context. Its antigen is not identified. Per the germline V gene, CDR1 is MGHRA and CDR2 is YSYEKL. Trimming removed 0 bases at V and 0 bases at J, with 11 bases between. The CDR3 runs 16 residues. Repertoires were generated with immunoSEQ multiplex PCR, while TCRdb's copy carries only in-frame clones and drops some. This sample's clone table lists under 150,000 clones. This sample was included in a study of T cell responses to AZD1222 COVID-19 vaccine. Findings and caveats of the study: Scientists sampled the repertoires only once the peak T cell response had passed. Along spike, vaccine-associated CD4 TCRs were found throughout, with dominance at 160-218 and 743-854.

This TCR was recovered from an adult in good health. This sequence joins TRBV4-1 and TRBJ1-2, with a possible D match to TRBD1 (5 bases). Sequencing was performed on peripheral blood. In nucleotides, the CDR3 is TGCGCCAGCAGCCAAGATAACCCGGGGGCTAACTATGGCTACACCTTC. It codes for CASSQDNPGANYGYTF.